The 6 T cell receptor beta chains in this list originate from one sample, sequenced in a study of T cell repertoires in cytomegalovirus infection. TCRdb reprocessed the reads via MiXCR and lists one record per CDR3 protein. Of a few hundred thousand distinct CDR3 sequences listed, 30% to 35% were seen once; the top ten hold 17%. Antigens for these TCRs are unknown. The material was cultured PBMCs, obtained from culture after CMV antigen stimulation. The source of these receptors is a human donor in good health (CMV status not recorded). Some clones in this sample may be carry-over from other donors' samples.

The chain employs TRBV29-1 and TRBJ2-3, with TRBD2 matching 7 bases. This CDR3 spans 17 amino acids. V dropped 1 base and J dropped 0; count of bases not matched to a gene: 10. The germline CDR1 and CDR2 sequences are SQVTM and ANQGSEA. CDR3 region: CSVEGVRFSGSTDTQYF. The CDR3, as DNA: TGCAGCGTTGAAGGCGTACGGTTTAGCGGGAGCACAGATACGCAGTATTTT.

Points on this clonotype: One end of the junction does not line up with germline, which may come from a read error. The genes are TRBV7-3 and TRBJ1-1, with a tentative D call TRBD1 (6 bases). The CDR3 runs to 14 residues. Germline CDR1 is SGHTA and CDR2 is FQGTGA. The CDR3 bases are TGTGCCAGCAGCTTGCAAGGACAGAACACTGTAGCTTTCTTT. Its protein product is CASSLQGQNTVAFF. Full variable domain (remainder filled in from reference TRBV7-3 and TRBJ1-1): GAGVSQTPSNKVTEKGKYVELRCDPISGHTALYWYRQSLGQGPEFLIYFQGTGAADDSGLPNDRFFAVRPEGSVSTLKIQRTERGDSAVYLCASSLQGQNTVAFFGQGTRLTVV.

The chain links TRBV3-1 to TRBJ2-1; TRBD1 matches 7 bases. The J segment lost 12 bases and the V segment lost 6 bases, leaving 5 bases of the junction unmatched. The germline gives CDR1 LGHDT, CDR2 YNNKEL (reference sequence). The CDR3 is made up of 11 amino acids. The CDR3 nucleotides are TGTGCCAGCAGTCTCCGGGACAGGCAGTTCTTC. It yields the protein CASSLRDRQFF.

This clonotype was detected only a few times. The CDR3 DNA sequence: TGTGCCAGCAGCTCCAGGGATGCGAACACCGGGGAGCTGTTTTTT. Translating it yields CASSSRDANTGELFF. The chain combines TRBV7-2 with TRBJ2-2; tentatively, D is TRBD1 (5 bases). V lost 4 bases and J 0 bases, leaving 9 bases between the germline ends. The CDR3 is 15 residues long. Germline V gives CDR1 SGHTA, CDR2 FQGNSA.

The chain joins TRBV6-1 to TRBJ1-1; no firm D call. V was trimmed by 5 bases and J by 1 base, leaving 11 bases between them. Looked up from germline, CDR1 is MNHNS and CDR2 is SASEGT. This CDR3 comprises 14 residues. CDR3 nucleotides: TGTGCCAGCAGTAGAAGGACGGGGAACACTGAAGCTTTCTTT. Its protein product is CASSRRTGNTEAFF.

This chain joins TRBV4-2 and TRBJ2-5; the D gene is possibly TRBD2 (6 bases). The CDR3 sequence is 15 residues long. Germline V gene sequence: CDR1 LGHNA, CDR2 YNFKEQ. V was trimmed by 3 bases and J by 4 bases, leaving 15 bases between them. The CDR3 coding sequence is TGTGCCAGCAGCCACCGACAAGGAGGGCTAGAGACCCAGTACTTC. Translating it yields CASSHRQGGLETQYF.